The 22 T cell receptor beta chains presented below share a single source sample, sequenced in a study of cytomegalovirus exposure and HLA in healthy donors. PCR used 60 Vbeta primers and 13 Jbeta primers. Assay: immunoSEQ multiplex PCR; the TCRdb copy retains only in-frame clones and omits some. Of roughly 100,000 clones in the sample, less than 80% were seen once. Material for sequencing was PBMCs. The receptor source for this set is a boy aged 5-17 years in good health and CMV-seropositive.

This chain joins TRBV6-1 and TRBJ2-3; TRBD1 matches 7 bases. Losses at the gene ends were 6 bases for V and 4 bases for J; bases not matched to a gene: 10. Germline V gene sequence: CDR1 MNHNS, CDR2 SASEGT. The CDR3 totals 15 residues. The CDR3 DNA follows: TGTGCCAGCAGGGAGACAGGGTGGTACCCAGATACGCAGTATTTT. Its protein is CASRETGWYPDTQYF.

The chain is built from TRBV5-1 and TRBJ1-1; 7 bases line up with TRBD1. The CDR3 extends over 14 amino acids. Germline lookup yields CDR1 SGHRS and CDR2 YFSETQ. V shed 7 bases, J shed 5 bases, and the junction held 11 bases outside the gene matches. The CDR3 spells CASGWAWTGTEAFF. The CDR3 DNA follows: TGCGCCAGCGGCTGGGCGTGGACAGGAACTGAAGCTTTCTTT.

The chain is built from TRBV5-4 and TRBJ2-7, with 7 bases that match TRBD1. The germline gives CDR1 SGHNT, CDR2 YYREEE (reference sequence). Trimming took 3 bases from V and 6 from J; bases not matched to a gene: 9. The CDR3 totals 14 residues. The CDR3 spells CASSSGTALSEQYF. CDR3 sequence (DNA): TGTGCCAGCAGCTCCGGGACAGCTTTATCCGAGCAGTACTTC. The full variable domain, its missing parts supplied by reference TRBV5-4 and TRBJ2-7, is ETGVTQSPTHLIKTRGQQVTLRCSSQSGHNTVSWYQQALGQGPQFIFQYYREEENGRGNFPPRFSGLQFPNYSSELNVNALELDDSALYLCASSSGTALSEQYFGPGTRLTVT.

The chain recombines TRBV5-1 with TRBJ2-3; TRBD1 is a possible D gene (6 bases). V was cut by 4 bases and J by 5 bases, with 14 bases left in between. This CDR3 contains 14 residues. Germline V lookup: CDR1 SGHRS, CDR2 YFSETQ. Written as DNA, the CDR3 is TGCGCCAGCAGCCGCGGACAGAGGGGAGATACGCAGTATTTT. It is translated as CASSRGQRGDTQYF. Full variable domain (remainder filled in from reference TRBV5-1 and TRBJ2-3): KAGVTQTPRYLIKTRGQQVTLSCSPISGHRSVSWYQQTPGQGLQFLFEYFSETQRNKGNFPGRFSGRQFSNSRSEMNVSTLELGDSALYLCASSRGQRGDTQYFGPGTRLTVL.

V and J are TRBV6-1 and TRBJ2-2, with TRBD1 as a possible D gene (6 bases). CDR3 length: 15 residues. Germline V lookup: CDR1 MNHNS, CDR2 SASEGT. V was clipped by 7 bases and J by 5 bases, with 17 bases between them. The CDR3 protein is CASTPQQGWTGELFF. The CDR3 DNA sequence: TGTGCCAGCACCCCCCAACAGGGTTGGACCGGGGAGCTGTTTTTT.

The V call is TRBV4-1, the J call TRBJ1-4, with 9 bases lining up with TRBD1. Germline CDR1 is MGHRA and CDR2 is YSYEKL. The V and J ends lost 3 bases and 6 bases, in that order; junction bases with no gene match: 5. The CDR3 totals 15 residues. CDR3 in DNA: TGCGCCAGCAGCCACACCAGGACAGGGGATGAAAAACTGTTTTTT. Translation: CASSHTRTGDEKLFF.

The chain combines TRBV29-1 with TRBJ1-1; 7 bases are a match to TRBD1. The CDR3 runs 14 residues. Germline-derived CDR1 and CDR2 are SQVTM and ANQGSEA. The trim removed 4 bases at V and 3 bases at J, leaving 8 bases unmatched. Here the CDR3 DNA reads TGCAGCGTTGCCTTATCAGGGGGATACACTGAAGCTTTCTTT. Translating it yields CSVALSGGYTEAFF.

The chain links TRBV30 to TRBJ1-2; possible D gene TRBD1, 5 bases. Germline V gives CDR1 GTSNPN, CDR2 SVGIG (reference sequence). CDR3 length: 15 amino acids. CDR3 sequence: CARRGENSANYGYTF. CDR3 nucleotides: TGTGCTAGGAGGGGAGAGAACAGCGCTAACTATGGCTACACCTTC. The variable domain in full, completed from reference TRBV30 and TRBJ1-2, reads SQTIHQWPATLVQPVGSPLSLECTVEGTSNPNLYWYRQAAGRGLQLLFYSVGIGQISSEVPQNLSASRPQDRQFILSSKKLLLSDSGFYLCARRGENSANYGYTFGSGTRLTVV.

The V and J genes are TRBV6-5 and TRBJ1-1; maybe TRBD1 (6 bases). Germline values: CDR1 MNHEY, CDR2 SVGAGI. The CDR3 has 15 amino acids. The V and J ends lost 6 bases and 0 bases respectively, with 14 bases between them. Here the CDR3 DNA reads TGTGCCAGCAGACCCAGGGGAATGTTGAACACTGAAGCTTTCTTT. Translated, it gives CASRPRGMLNTEAFF.

The chain carries TRBV4-1 and TRBJ1-5; D ambiguous. Germline CDR1 and CDR2: MGHRA and YSYEKL. There are 13 residues in the CDR3. The germline V and J ends were trimmed by 0 bases and 5 bases, with 5 bases remaining between them. The CDR3 nucleotides read TGCGCCAGCAGCCAAGATCTTGATCAGCCCCAGCATTTT. Translated, it gives CASSQDLDQPQHF.

This chain joins TRBV4-3 and TRBJ2-1, with a weak D call TRBD2 (6 bases). The CDR3 has 15 residues. Trimming removed 2 bases at V and 2 bases at J, with 10 bases between. Germline-derived CDR1 and CDR2 are LGHNA and YSLEER. CDR3 nucleotides: TGCGCCAGCAGCCAACTTTCGGGAGCCTACAATGAGCAGTTCTTC. It encodes CASSQLSGAYNEQFF.

The chain uses TRBV9 and TRBJ1-1; D might be TRBD1 (6 bases). The germline V and J ends were trimmed by 4 bases and 2 bases, with 15 bases remaining between them. The CDR3 contains 15 residues. In germline, CDR1 is SGDLS, CDR2 YYNGEE. The CDR3 nucleotides read TGTGCCAGCAGCACTTTTCAGGACAGAAACACTGAAGCTTTCTTT. It encodes CASSTFQDRNTEAFF.

This clone was seen a handful of times. The sample contains more than one DNA sequence encoding this CDR3. The rearrangement uses TRBV7-2 and TRBJ2-6; D uncertain. The CDR3 runs 15 residues. V was pared by 5 bases and J by 1 base, with 9 bases between. CDR1 is SGHTA and CDR2 is FQGNSA in the germline V gene. In DNA form, the CDR3 reads TGTGCCAGCAGCCCGGTTGGTTCTGGGGCCAACGTCCTGACTTTC. It codes for CASSPVGSGANVLTF.

This sequence joins TRBV5-4 and TRBJ2-5; D might be TRBD2 (8 bases). The J call may be faulty, since TRBJ2-7 better matches the DNA end. This CDR3 is built from 15 residues. The germline V gene encodes CDR1 SGHNT and CDR2 YYREEE (reference sequence). CDR3 protein: CASSFGRDSSYEQYF. The DNA for the CDR3 is TGTGCCAGCAGCTTCGGGAGGGACAGCTCCTACGAGCAGTACTTC.

This clone came up once. This chain connects TRBV6-1 to TRBJ2-6; D unresolved. The V end lost 1 base, the J end lost 4 bases, and 5 bases lay between the germline ends. This CDR3 has 14 residues. Germline CDR1 is MNHNS and CDR2 is SASEGT. The CDR3 spells CASSEGAGANVLTF. CDR3 nucleotides: TGTGCCAGCAGTGAAGGGGCCGGGGCCAACGTCCTGACTTTC.

The chain carries TRBV30 and TRBJ2-7; a possible D gene is TRBD2 (6 bases). CDR3 size: 16 residues. V was cut by 0 bases and J by 1 base, with 16 bases left in between. CDR1 is GTSNPN and CDR2 is SVGIG in the germline V gene (reference sequence). CDR3 sequence: CAWSVKPGLLSYEQYF. Written as DNA, the CDR3 is TGTGCCTGGAGTGTAAAACCGGGACTCCTTTCCTACGAGCAGTACTTC.

The chain is built from TRBV6-5 and TRBJ2-7, with D tentatively TRBD1 (6 bases). Trimming pared 6 bases from V and 5 bases from J, leaving 20 bases between. The V gene's germline CDR1 is MNHEY and CDR2 SVGAGI. This CDR3 has 15 amino acids. DNA for the CDR3: TGTGCCAGCAGGCCCATTTATAGGGACATCCACGAGCAGTACTTC. Translation gives CASRPIYRDIHEQYF.

This clone was seen a handful of times. This rearrangement joins TRBV6-5 to TRBJ2-5; 10 bases agree with TRBD2. The length of the CDR3 is 14 residues. Germline V gene data show CDR1 as MNHEY and CDR2 as SVGAGI. J lost 5 bases, V lost 6 bases, and 6 bases had no gene match. The CDR3 spells CASSWTSGRETQYF. In DNA, the CDR3 is TGTGCCAGCAGCTGGACTAGCGGTCGGGAGACCCAGTACTTC.

This clone turned up a few times. The rearrangement joins TRBV18 to TRBJ1-5, with D possibly TRBD1 on 6 matching bases. Germline CDR1 KGHSH, CDR2 LQKENI. V lost 2 bases, J lost 2 bases, and 10 bases lay in between. This CDR3 has 15 amino acids. Here the CDR3 DNA reads TGTGCCAGCTCACCAAATTCAGGGGGCAATCAGCCCCAGCATTTT. This encodes CASSPNSGGNQPQHF.

The chain joins TRBV21-1 to TRBJ2-5; TRBD2 was called by the table and not checked on the DNA. TRBV21-1 is noted as a pseudogene. The CDR3 covers 21 residues. DNA of the CDR3: TGTGCCAGCAGCGAATTGGGCTTCGGGCAGACTAGCGGGGGCCCTCAAGAGACCCAGTACTTC. Translated, it gives CASSELGFGQTSGGPQETQYF.

V and J are TRBV29-1 and TRBJ2-1; 12 bases agree with TRBD2. With 1 base clipped from V and 4 bases from J, the junction kept 8 bases outside the gene matches. The CDR3 is 17 residues long. Germline V gene lookup returns CDR1 SQVTM and CDR2 ANQGSEA. CDR3 residues: CSVEGGSSGRGYNEQFF. CDR3 DNA sequence: TGCAGCGTTGAAGGTGGTTCTAGCGGGAGGGGATACAATGAGCAGTTCTTC.

The chain is built from TRBV30 and TRBJ1-3; 7 positions agree with TRBD1. This CDR3 has 14 amino acids. V trimming: 1 base; J trimming: 2 bases; junction bases outside the gene matches: 2. The germline gives CDR1 GTSNPN, CDR2 SVGIG (reference sequence). CDR3 bases: TGTGCCTGGAGTGGGACAGGAGCTGGAAACACCATATATTTT. Translating gives CAWSGTGAGNTIYF.